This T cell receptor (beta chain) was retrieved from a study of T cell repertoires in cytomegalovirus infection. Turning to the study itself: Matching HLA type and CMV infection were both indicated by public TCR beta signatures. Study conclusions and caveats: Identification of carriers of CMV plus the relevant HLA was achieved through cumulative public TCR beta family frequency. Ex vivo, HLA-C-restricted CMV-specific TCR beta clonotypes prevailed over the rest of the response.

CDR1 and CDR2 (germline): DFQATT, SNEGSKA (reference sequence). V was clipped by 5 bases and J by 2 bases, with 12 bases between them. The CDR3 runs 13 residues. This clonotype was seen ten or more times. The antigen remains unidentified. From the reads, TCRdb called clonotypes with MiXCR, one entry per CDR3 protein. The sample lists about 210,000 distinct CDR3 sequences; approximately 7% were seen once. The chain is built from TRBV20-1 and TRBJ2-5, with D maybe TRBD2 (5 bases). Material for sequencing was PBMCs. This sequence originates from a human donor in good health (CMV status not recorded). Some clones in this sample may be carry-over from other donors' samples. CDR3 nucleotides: TGCAGTGCTGGCGGGCTCACACAAGAGACCCAGTACTTC. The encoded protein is CSAGGLTQETQYF.